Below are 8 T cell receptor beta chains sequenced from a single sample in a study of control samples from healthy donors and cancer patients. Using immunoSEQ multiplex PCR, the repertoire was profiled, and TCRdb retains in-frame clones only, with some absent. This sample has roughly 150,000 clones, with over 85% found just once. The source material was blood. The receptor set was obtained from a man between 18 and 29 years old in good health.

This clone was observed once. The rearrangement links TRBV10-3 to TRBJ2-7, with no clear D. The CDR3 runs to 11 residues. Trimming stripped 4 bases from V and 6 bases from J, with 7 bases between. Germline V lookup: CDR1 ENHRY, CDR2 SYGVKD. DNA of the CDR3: TGTGCCATCAGTGTACGGGCCGAGCAGTACTTC. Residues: CAISVRAEQYF.

For the CDR3, the DNA is TGTGCCTGGACCCCCCAGGGAGGTCAGCCCCAGCATTTT. The encoded protein is CAWTPQGGQPQHF. The V call is TRBV30, the J call TRBJ1-5; D may be TRBD1 (5 bases). V was pared by 4 bases and J by 6 bases, with 13 bases between. Germline-derived CDR1 and CDR2 are GTSNPN and SVGIG (reference sequence). This CDR3 has 13 residues. The whole variable domain, filled in from reference TRBV30 and TRBJ1-5, reads SQTIHQWPATLVQPVGSPLSLECTVEGTSNPNLYWYRQAAGRGLQLLFYSVGIGQISSEVPQNLSASRPQDRQFILSSKKLLLSDSGFYLCAWTPQGGQPQHFGDGTRLSIL.

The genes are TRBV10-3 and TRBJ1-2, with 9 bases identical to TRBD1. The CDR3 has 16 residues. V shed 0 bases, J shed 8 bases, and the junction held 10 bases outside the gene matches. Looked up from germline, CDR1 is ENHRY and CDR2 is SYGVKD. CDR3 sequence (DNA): TGTGCCATCAGTGAGTCGATGGGGGGACAGGGCTACGGCTACACCTTC. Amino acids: CAISESMGGQGYGYTF.

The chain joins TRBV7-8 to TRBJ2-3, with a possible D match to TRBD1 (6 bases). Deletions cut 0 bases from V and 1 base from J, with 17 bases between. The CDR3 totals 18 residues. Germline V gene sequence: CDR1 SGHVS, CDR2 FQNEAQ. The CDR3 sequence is CASSLAEEGGVGTDTQYF. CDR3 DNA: TGTGCCAGCAGCTTAGCAGAGGAAGGGGGAGTCGGCACAGATACGCAGTATTTT.

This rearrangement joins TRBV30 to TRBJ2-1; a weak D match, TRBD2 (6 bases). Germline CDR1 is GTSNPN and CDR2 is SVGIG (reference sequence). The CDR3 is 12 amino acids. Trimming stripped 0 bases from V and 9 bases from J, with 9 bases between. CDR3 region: CAWSVRRVEQFF. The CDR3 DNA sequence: TGTGCCTGGAGTGTACGGAGGGTTGAGCAGTTCTTC.

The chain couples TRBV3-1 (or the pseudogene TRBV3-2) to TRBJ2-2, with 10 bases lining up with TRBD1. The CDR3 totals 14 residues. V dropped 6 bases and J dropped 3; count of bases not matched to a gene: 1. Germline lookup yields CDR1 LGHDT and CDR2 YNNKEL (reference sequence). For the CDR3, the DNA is TGTGCCAGCAGTGGGACAGGGGACACCGGGGAGCTGTTTTTT. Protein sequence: CASSGTGDTGELFF.

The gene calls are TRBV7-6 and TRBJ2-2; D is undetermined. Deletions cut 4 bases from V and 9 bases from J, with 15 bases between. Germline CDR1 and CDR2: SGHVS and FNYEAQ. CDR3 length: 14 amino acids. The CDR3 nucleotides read TGTGCCAGCAGCTCGGACCCTCGGCTCTGGGAGCTGTTTTTT. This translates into CASSSDPRLWELFF.

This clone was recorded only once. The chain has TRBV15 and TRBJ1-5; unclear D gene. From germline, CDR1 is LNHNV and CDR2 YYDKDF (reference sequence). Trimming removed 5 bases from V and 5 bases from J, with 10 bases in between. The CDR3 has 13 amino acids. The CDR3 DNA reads TGTGCCACCAGCGCCGGGCCCGATCAGCCCCAGCATTTT. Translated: CATSAGPDQPQHF. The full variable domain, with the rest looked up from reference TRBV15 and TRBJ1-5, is DAMVIQNPRYQVTQFGKPVTLSCSQTLNHNVMYWYQQKSSQAPKLLFHYYDKDFNNEADTPDNFQSRRPNTSFCFLDIRSPGLGDTAMYLCATSAGPDQPQHFGDGTRLSIL.